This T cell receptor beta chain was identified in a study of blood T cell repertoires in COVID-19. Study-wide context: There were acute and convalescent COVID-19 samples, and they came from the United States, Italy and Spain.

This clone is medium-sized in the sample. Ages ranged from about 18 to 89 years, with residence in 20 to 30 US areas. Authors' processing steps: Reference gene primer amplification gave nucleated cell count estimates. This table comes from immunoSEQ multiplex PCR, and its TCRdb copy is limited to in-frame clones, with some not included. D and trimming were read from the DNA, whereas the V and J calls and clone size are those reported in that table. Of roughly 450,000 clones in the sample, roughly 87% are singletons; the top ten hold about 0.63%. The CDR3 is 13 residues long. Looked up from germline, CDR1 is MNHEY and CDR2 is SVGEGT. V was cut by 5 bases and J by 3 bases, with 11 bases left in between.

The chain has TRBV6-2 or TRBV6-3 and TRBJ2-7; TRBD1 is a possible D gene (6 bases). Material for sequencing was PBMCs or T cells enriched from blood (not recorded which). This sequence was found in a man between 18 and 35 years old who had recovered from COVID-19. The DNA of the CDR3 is TGTGCCAGCAGTAGGACAGAGATCTACGAGCAGTACTTC. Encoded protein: CASSRTEIYEQYF.